One and the same sample provided the 28 T cell receptor beta chains below, sequenced in a study of blood T cell repertoires in COVID-19. Repertoires were generated with immunoSEQ multiplex PCR, while TCRdb's copy carries only in-frame clones and drops some. The profile covers hundreds of thousands of clones, with approximately 90% appearing a single time and roughly 6.7% taken by the ten largest. Input material: peripheral blood. These receptors were taken from a woman in her 30s with COVID-19, enrolled during active disease.

V usage is TRBV2 and J usage is TRBJ2-3; 8 nucleotides agree with TRBD2. The trim removed 1 base at V and 4 bases at J, leaving 4 bases unmatched. CDR1 SNHLY and CDR2 FYNNEI come from the germline V gene. The length of the CDR3 is 15 residues. CDR3 coding DNA: TGTGCCAGCAGTGAAGGGCCGGGAGGGGCAGATACGCAGTATTTT. Its translation is CASSEGPGGADTQYF.

The rearrangement joins TRBV7-2 to TRBJ2-1; 16 nucleotides agree with TRBD2. CDR1 and CDR2 (germline): SGHTA, FQGNSA. This CDR3 comprises 22 residues. J gave up 4 bases and V 0 bases, and 15 bases lay outside the gene matches. In DNA, the CDR3 is TGTGCCAGCAGCTTAGCCGACCGATTGGGACTAGCGGGAGGGAAGTTTTACAATGAGCAGTTCTTC. Translating it yields CASSLADRLGLAGGKFYNEQFF.

V gene TRBV6-2 or TRBV6-3 combines with J gene TRBJ2-3, with D possibly matching TRBD1 (6 bases). Germline assignment: CDR1 MNHEY and CDR2 SVGEGT. This CDR3 is 14 amino acids long. The V gene lost 5 bases and the J gene lost 3 bases, with 12 bases spanning the gap. The CDR3 spells CASSLNRATDTQYF. The CDR3 DNA is TGTGCCAGCAGTCTAAACAGGGCGACAGATACGCAGTATTTT.

The V gene is TRBV11-2, the J gene TRBJ2-1, with D possibly matching TRBD2 (6 bases). CDR1 is SGHAT and CDR2 is FQNNGV in the germline V gene. V shed 5 bases and J shed 5 bases, with 22 bases lying between them. The length of the CDR3 is 17 residues. CDR3 nucleotides: TGTGCCAGCAGCCACAATGCACGGGTAACGGGAGACAATGAGCAGTTCTTC. Its translation: CASSHNARVTGDNEQFF.

The genes are TRBV19 and TRBJ1-3; D perhaps matches TRBD1 (6 bases). The V end was cut by 7 bases, the J end by 2 bases, with 15 bases between. The CDR3 runs to 15 residues. Germline assignment: CDR1 LNHDA and CDR2 SQIVND (reference sequence). CDR3 residues: CASTVRQGPGNTIYF. CDR3 in DNA: TGTGCCAGTACTGTTCGGCAGGGGCCTGGAAACACCATATATTTT.

The J gene is TRBJ2-1, the V gene TRBV29-1; 7 nucleotides match TRBD1. The V gene end was trimmed by 6 bases and the J gene end by 3 bases; junction bases not matched to a gene: 5. CDR3 length equals 13 residues. CDR1 SQVTM and CDR2 ANQGSEA come from the germline V gene. This chain's CDR3 is CSVVGGDYNEQFF. DNA of the CDR3: TGCAGCGTGGTAGGGGGCGACTACAATGAGCAGTTCTTC.

This chain connects TRBV27 to TRBJ2-7; D not certain. This CDR3 is 15 amino acids long. Trimming shortened V by 4 bases and J by 3 bases, and 16 bases separated the two germline ends. In germline, CDR1 is MNHEY, CDR2 SMNVEV (reference sequence). CDR3 coding DNA: TGTGCCAGCAGTTCCCGAACGACATCGAGCTACGAGCAGTACTTC. It specifies CASSSRTTSSYEQYF.

This chain links TRBV7-2 with TRBJ1-4, with a possible D match to TRBD1 (5 bases). Germline V gene data show CDR1 as SGHTA and CDR2 as FQGNSA. CDR3 length: 13 residues. The V end lost 5 bases, the J end lost 7 bases, and 11 bases lay between the germline ends. In DNA form, the CDR3 reads TGTGCCAGCAGCGCGCGGGACCGTGAAAAACTGTTTTTT. It yields the protein CASSARDREKLFF.

The chain joins TRBV6-2 or TRBV6-3 to TRBJ1-5, with D perhaps TRBD1 (6 bases). V shed 2 bases and J shed 6 bases, with 11 bases lying between them. The CDR3 runs 14 residues. CDR1 is MNHEY and CDR2 is SVGEGT in the germline V gene. This CDR3 reads CASSYGGGGQPQHF. The CDR3 coding sequence is TGTGCCAGCAGTTACGGCGGGGGCGGTCAGCCCCAGCATTTT.

The V gene is TRBV19, the J gene TRBJ1-1; the match to TRBD1 covers 8 bases. Germline values: CDR1 LNHDA, CDR2 SQIVND (reference sequence). The CDR3 runs to 13 residues. V gave up 6 bases and J gave up 0 bases; unmatched junction bases: 0. CDR3: CASRGQVNTEAFF. CDR3 sequence (DNA): TGTGCCAGTAGGGGACAGGTGAACACTGAAGCTTTCTTT.

The chain combines TRBV2 with TRBJ2-3; D might be TRBD2 (6 bases). The CDR3 extends over 13 amino acids. Trimming took 8 bases from V and 2 from J, leaving 11 bases between them. The V gene's germline CDR1 is SNHLY and CDR2 FYNNEI. CDR3 sequence (DNA): TGTGCCAGCGTGGAGGGCTACACAGATACGCAGTATTTT. It codes for CASVEGYTDTQYF.

DNA of the CDR3: TGTGCCAGCAGCTTAGGGACAAGGGCTAACTATGGCTACACCTTC. Its protein product is CASSLGTRANYGYTF. V is TRBV7-9 and J is TRBJ1-2; D might be TRBD1 (5 bases). The CDR3 covers 15 residues. V dropped 1 base and J dropped 0 bases, with 9 bases sitting between them. The germline V gene encodes CDR1 SEHNR and CDR2 FQNEAQ (reference sequence).

This chain uses TRBV3-1 (or the pseudogene TRBV3-2) with TRBJ2-3; 12 nucleotides line up with TRBD2. The CDR3 sequence is 18 residues long. Trimming cost V 0 bases and J 8 bases; bases outside gene matches: 12. Germline CDR1 is LGHDT and CDR2 is YNNKEL (reference sequence). In nucleotides, the CDR3 is TGTGCCAGCAGCCAAGATCCCCTAGCGGGAGGGCCGGGAGGTACGCAGTATTTT. Its protein is CASSQDPLAGGPGGTQYF.

The chain has TRBV7-2 and TRBJ2-3; 7 positions agree with TRBD2. The trim removed 3 bases at V and 2 bases at J, leaving 5 bases unmatched. This CDR3 is built from 15 residues. Germline values: CDR1 SGHTA, CDR2 FQGNSA. The CDR3 DNA reads as TGTGCCAGCAGCTTGGGAGGGAGATACACAGATACGCAGTATTTT. As protein: CASSLGGRYTDTQYF.

The chain uses TRBV5-4 and TRBJ2-7; 14 positions match TRBD2. CDR3 size: 16 residues. Germline V gives CDR1 SGHNT, CDR2 YYREEE (reference sequence). The junction had 6 bases not matched to a gene; V was cut back by 4 bases and J by 3 bases. As DNA, the CDR3 is TGTGCCAGCAGCCCCGGACTAGCGGGAGGTTACTACGAGCAGTACGTC. Protein sequence: CASSPGLAGGYYEQYV.

The CDR3 spells CSASLGMASGQETQYF. DNA for the CDR3: TGCAGTGCTAGTTTGGGCATGGCTAGCGGACAAGAGACCCAGTACTTC. J is TRBJ2-5 and V is TRBV20-1, with 7 positions matching TRBD2. Germline trimming cut 3 bases from V and 2 bases from J; bases unmatched to any gene: 12. Germline V lookup: CDR1 DFQATT, CDR2 SNEGSKA (reference sequence). The CDR3 totals 16 residues.

The chain joins TRBV7-9 to TRBJ2-1; the match to TRBD1 covers 8 bases. The V gene end was trimmed by 0 bases and the J gene end by 0 bases; junction bases not matched to a gene: 7. Germline CDR1 and CDR2: SEHNR and FQNEAQ (reference sequence). The CDR3 loop spans 18 amino acids. The CDR3 sequence is CASSLALRQGPSYNEQFF. The CDR3, as DNA: TGTGCCAGCAGCTTAGCGCTGAGACAGGGGCCCTCCTACAATGAGCAGTTCTTC. Together with reference TRBV7-9 and TRBJ2-1, the CDR3 gives the full variable domain: DTGVSQNPRHKITKRGQNVTFRCDPISEHNRLYWYRQTLGQGPEFLTYFQNEAQLEKSRLLSDRFSAERPKGSFSTLEIQRTEQGDSAMYLCASSLALRQGPSYNEQFFGPGTRLTVL.

This chain connects TRBV10-3 to TRBJ1-6; 10 bases align to TRBD1. CDR1 is ENHRY, CDR2 SYGVKD, per germline. The junction had 12 bases not matched to a gene; V was cut back by 4 bases and J by 9 bases. The CDR3 totals 17 residues. CDR3 sequence (DNA): TGTGCCATCAGTGGGATGGGACAGGGGAGATATGGTTCACCCCTCCACTTT. Translation: CAISGMGQGRYGSPLHF.

This clone was observed a few times. This chain links TRBV5-1 with TRBJ2-5; 8 positions agree with TRBD1. The length of the CDR3 is 17 residues. Trimming at V came to 0 bases and at J to 5 bases, leaving 12 bases not matched to a gene. CDR1 is SGHRS, CDR2 YFSETQ, per germline. CDR3 in amino acids: CASSLGRQGAVWETQYF. The CDR3 coding sequence is TGCGCCAGCAGCTTGGGTCGGCAGGGGGCAGTTTGGGAGACCCAGTACTTC.

The chain has TRBV28 and TRBJ1-1; 7 positions agree with TRBD1. The CDR3 has 14 residues. Per germline, CDR1 MDHEN and CDR2 SYDVKM. V was clipped by 3 bases and J by 7 bases; unmatched bases: 8. CDR3 in DNA: TGTGCCAGCAGTTTCGACAGGGAGATAGGTGAAGCTTTCTTT. This translates into CASSFDREIGEAFF. The full variable domain, completed using reference TRBV28 and TRBJ1-1, is DVKVTQSSRYLVKRTGEKVFLECVQDMDHENMFWYRQDPGLGLRLIYFSYDVKMKEKGDIPEGYSVSREKKERFSLILESASTNQTSMYLCASSFDREIGEAFFGQGTRLTVV.

The CDR3 spells CASSYVQGSEKLFF. The CDR3 DNA sequence: TGTGCCAGCAGTTACGTCCAGGGTAGCGAAAAACTGTTTTTT. V gene TRBV6-6 combines with J gene TRBJ1-4; weak D call: TRBD1 (5 bases). CDR3 size: 14 residues. Trimming shortened V by 2 bases and J by 8 bases, and 12 bases separated the two germline ends. Germline CDR1 reads MNHNY; CDR2 reads SVGAGI (reference sequence).

V is TRBV28 and J is TRBJ1-3; D is unresolved. The CDR3 runs 15 residues. The V and J ends lost 7 bases and 1 base respectively, with 14 bases between them. The V gene's germline CDR1 is MDHEN and CDR2 SYDVKM. The CDR3 loop reads CASTQGGTSGNTIYF. The CDR3 nucleotides are TGTGCCAGCACCCAAGGAGGCACGTCTGGAAACACCATATATTTT.

This chain uses TRBV28 with TRBJ2-1; TRBD2 might be the D (6 bases). The CDR3 runs 15 residues. Germline V lookup: CDR1 MDHEN, CDR2 SYDVKM. Between the trimmed V and J ends, which lost 6 bases and 7 bases, there was a span of 19 bases. The DNA for the CDR3 is TGTGCCAGCAGCCCGCGGAGGGTCGAGAGGAATGAGCAGTTCTTC. Translating it yields CASSPRRVERNEQFF.

This rearrangement joins TRBV25-1 to TRBJ2-1, with TRBD2 matching over 7 bases. This CDR3 comprises 17 residues. Losses at the gene ends were 6 bases for V and 1 base for J; bases not matched to a gene: 12. The germline V gene has CDR1 MGHDK and CDR2 SYGVNS. The CDR3 spells CASSQTSSILSYNEQFF. The CDR3 DNA reads as TGTGCCAGCAGCCAGACTAGCTCAATCCTGTCCTACAATGAGCAGTTCTTC. Together with reference TRBV25-1 and TRBJ2-1, the CDR3 gives the full variable domain: EADIYQTPRYLVIGTGKKITLECSQTMGHDKMYWYQQDPGMELHLIHYSYGVNSTEKGDLSSESTVSRIRTEHFPLTLESARPSHTSQYLCASSQTSSILSYNEQFFGPGTRLTVL.

The V gene is TRBV3-1 (or the pseudogene TRBV3-2), the J gene TRBJ1-4; 9 positions match TRBD1. Per the germline V gene, CDR1 is LGHDT and CDR2 is YNNKEL (reference sequence). CDR3 length equals 16 residues. Trimming removed 8 bases from V and 0 bases from J; junction bases left unmatched: 7. For the CDR3, the DNA is TGTGCCAGCGGGACAGGGACTAGTGCAACTAATGAAAAACTGTTTTTT. Protein sequence: CASGTGTSATNEKLFF.

This chain connects TRBV2 to TRBJ2-5; TRBD2 aligns across 7 bases. Losses at the gene ends were 10 bases for V and 5 bases for J; bases not matched to a gene: 13. Germline assignment: CDR1 SNHLY and CDR2 FYNNEI. The CDR3 totals 14 residues. The CDR3 protein is CANRAGLLMETQYF. DNA of the CDR3: TGTGCCAACCGAGCGGGACTTTTAATGGAGACCCAGTACTTC.

Note on this clone: The junction departs from the called germline gene at one end, perhaps through a read error. V is TRBV28 and J is TRBJ1-6; D possibly corresponds to TRBD1 (5 bases). The CDR3 length is 13 residues. Germline CDR1 and CDR2: MDHEN and SYDVKM. CDR3 DNA sequence: TGTGCCAGCAGTTCCCAAATCACAGGAACCCATTTATTT. This codes for CASSSQITGTHLF.

This clone has just one count. The rearrangement joins TRBV24-1 to TRBJ1-4; weak D call: TRBD1 (5 bases). The CDR3 has 15 amino acids. V was trimmed by 3 bases and J by 3 bases, leaving 10 bases between them. Germline-derived CDR1 and CDR2 are KGHDR and SFDVKD. CDR3 nucleotide sequence: TGTGCCACCAGTGATCCCAGGGATCCTAATGAAAAACTGTTTTTT. Protein product: CATSDPRDPNEKLFF.